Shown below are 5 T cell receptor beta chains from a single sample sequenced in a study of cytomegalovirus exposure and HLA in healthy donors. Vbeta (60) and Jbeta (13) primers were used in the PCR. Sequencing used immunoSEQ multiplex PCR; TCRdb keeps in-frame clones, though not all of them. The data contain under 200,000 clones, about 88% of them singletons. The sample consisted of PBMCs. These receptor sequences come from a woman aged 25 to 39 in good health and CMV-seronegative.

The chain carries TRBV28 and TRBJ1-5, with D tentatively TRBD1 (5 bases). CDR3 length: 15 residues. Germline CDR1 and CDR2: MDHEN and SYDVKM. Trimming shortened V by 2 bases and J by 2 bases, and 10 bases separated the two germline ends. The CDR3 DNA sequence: TGTGCCAGCAGTTTAAATATAGGGGGCAATCAGCCCCAGCATTTT. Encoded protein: CASSLNIGGNQPQHF.

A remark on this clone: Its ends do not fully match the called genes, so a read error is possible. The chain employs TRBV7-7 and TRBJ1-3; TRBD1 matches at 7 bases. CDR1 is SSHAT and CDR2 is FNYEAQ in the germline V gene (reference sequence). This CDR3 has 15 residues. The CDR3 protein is CASSLRGQYEATIYF. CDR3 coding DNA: TGTGCTAGCAGCTTAAGGGGACAGTATGAGGCCACCATATATTTT.

CDR3 sequence reads: CASSLAGREQFF. The CDR3 coding sequence is TGTGCCAGCAGCTTAGCGGGGCGTGAGCAGTTCTTC. The chain joins TRBV7-2 to TRBJ2-1; D perhaps matches TRBD1 (5 bases). The germline CDR1 and CDR2 sequences are SGHTA and FQGNSA. The ends were cut back, 0 bases at V and 9 bases at J, with 6 bases in the middle. This CDR3 comprises 12 residues.

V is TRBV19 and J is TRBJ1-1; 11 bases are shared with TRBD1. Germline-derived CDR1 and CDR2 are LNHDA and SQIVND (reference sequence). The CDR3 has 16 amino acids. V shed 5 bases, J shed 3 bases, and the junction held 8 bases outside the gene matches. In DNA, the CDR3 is TGTGCCAGTAGTCCGGGGACAGGGGGGATAGACACTGAAGCTTTCTTT. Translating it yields CASSPGTGGIDTEAFF.

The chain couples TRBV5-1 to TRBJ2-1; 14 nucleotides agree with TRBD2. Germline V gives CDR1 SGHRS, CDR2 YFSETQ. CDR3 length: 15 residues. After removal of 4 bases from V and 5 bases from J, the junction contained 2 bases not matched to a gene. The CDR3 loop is CASSGLAGGHNEQFF. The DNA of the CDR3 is TGCGCCAGCAGCGGACTAGCGGGGGGTCACAATGAGCAGTTCTTC.